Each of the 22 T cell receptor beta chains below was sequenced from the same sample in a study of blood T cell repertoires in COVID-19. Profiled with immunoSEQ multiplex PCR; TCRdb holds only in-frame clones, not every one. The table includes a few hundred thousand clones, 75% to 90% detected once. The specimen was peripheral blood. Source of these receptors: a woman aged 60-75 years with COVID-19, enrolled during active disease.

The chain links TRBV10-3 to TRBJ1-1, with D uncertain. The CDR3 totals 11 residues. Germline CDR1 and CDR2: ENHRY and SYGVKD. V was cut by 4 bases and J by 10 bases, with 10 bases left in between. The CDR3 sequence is CAISVGSGAFF. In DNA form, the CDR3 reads TGTGCCATCAGTGTGGGCAGCGGAGCTTTCTTT.

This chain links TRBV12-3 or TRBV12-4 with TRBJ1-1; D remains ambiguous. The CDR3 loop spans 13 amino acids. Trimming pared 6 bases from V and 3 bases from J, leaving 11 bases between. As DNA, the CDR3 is TGTGCCAGCAGCGCGGCGGGGTACACTGAAGCTTTCTTT. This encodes CASSAAGYTEAFF.

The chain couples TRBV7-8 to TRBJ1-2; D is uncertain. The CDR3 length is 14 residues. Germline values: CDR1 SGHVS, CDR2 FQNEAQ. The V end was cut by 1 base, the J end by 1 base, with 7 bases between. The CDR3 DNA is TGTGCCAGCAGCTTAGTGCCAGTTAACTATGGCTACACCTTC. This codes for CASSLVPVNYGYTF.

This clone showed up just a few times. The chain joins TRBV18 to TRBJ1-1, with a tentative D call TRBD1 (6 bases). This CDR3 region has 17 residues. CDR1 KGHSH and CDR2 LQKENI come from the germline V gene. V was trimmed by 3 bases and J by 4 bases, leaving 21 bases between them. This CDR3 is CASSPFTTGSSVTEAFF. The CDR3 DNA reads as TGTGCCAGCTCACCTTTCACTACAGGGTCGTCGGTCACTGAAGCTTTCTTT.

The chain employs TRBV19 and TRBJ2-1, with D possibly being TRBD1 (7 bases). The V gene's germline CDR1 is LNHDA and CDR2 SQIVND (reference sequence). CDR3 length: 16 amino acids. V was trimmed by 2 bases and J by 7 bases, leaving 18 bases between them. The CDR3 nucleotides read TGTGCCAGTAGTATACAGGGGGACCGTGCGGGGAATGAGCAGTTCTTC. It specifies CASSIQGDRAGNEQFF.

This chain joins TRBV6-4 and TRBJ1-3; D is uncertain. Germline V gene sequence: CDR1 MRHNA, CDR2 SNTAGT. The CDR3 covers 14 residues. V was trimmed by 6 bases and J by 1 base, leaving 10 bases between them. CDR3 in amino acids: CASRQTPSGNTIYF. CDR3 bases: TGTGCCAGCAGACAGACACCGTCTGGAAACACCATATATTTT.

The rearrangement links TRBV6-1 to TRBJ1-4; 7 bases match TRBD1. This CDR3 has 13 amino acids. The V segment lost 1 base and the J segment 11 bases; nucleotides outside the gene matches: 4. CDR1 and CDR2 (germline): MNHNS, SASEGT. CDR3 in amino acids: CASSEVQGWKLFF. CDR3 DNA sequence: TGTGCCAGCAGTGAAGTACAGGGGTGGAAACTGTTTTTT.

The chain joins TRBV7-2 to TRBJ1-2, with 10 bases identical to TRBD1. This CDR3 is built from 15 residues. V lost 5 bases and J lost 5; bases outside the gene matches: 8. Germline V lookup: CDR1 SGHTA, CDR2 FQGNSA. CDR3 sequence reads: CASSPTAGQGYGYTF. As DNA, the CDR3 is TGTGCCAGCAGCCCCACAGCGGGACAGGGGTATGGCTACACCTTC.

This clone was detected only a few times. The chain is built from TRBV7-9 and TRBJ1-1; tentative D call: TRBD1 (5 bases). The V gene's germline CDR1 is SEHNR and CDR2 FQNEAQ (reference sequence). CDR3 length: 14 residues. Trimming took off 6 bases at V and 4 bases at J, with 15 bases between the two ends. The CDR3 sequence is CASRFGQGGTEAFF. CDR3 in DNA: TGTGCCAGCAGGTTCGGGCAGGGCGGCACTGAAGCTTTCTTT. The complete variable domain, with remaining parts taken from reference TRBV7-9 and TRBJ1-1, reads DTGVSQNPRHKITKRGQNVTFRCDPISEHNRLYWYRQTLGQGPEFLTYFQNEAQLEKSRLLSDRFSAERPKGSFSTLEIQRTEQGDSAMYLCASRFGQGGTEAFFGQGTRLTVV.

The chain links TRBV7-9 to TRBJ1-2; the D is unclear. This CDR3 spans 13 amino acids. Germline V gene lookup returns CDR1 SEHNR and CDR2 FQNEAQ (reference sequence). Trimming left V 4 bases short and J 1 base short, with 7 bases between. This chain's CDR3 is CASSSLVNYGYTF. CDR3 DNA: TGTGCCAGCAGCTCCCTTGTTAACTATGGCTACACCTTC.

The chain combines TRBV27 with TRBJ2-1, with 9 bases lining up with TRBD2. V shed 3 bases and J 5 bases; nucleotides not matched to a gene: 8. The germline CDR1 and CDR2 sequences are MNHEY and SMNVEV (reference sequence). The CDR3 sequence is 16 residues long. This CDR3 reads CASSFLGGGVDNEQFF. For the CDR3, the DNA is TGTGCCAGCAGTTTCCTAGGCGGGGGGGTCGACAATGAGCAGTTCTTC.

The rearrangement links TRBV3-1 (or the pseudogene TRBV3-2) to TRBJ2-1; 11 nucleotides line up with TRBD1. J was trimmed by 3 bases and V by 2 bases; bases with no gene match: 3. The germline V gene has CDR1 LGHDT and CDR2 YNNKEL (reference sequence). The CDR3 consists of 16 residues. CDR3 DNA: TGTGCCAGCAGCCAATTCGGGACAGGGGGCTACAATGAGCAGTTCTTC. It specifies CASSQFGTGGYNEQFF.

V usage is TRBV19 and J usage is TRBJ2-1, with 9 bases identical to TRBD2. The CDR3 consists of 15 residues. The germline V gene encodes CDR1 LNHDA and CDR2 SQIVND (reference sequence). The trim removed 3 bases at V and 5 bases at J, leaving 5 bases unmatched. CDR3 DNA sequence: TGTGCCAGTAGTATGGCGCTAGCGGGAAACAATGAGCAGTTCTTC. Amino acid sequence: CASSMALAGNNEQFF.

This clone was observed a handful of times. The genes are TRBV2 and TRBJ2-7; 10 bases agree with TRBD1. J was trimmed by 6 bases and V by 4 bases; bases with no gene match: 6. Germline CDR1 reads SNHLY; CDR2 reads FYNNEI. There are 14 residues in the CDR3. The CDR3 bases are TGTGCCAGCAGTGCAGGACAGGGGGTCGCCGAGCAGTACTTC. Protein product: CASSAGQGVAEQYF.

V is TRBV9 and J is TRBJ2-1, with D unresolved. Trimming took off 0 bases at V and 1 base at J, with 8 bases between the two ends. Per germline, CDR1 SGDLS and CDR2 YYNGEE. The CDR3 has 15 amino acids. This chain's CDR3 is CASSVVSASYNEQFF. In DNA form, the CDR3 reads TGTGCCAGCAGCGTAGTTTCCGCGTCCTACAATGAGCAGTTCTTC.

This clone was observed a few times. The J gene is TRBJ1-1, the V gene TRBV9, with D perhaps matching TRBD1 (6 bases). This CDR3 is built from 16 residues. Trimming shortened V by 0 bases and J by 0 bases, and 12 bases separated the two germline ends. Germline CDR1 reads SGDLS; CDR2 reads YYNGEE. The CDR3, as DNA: TGTGCCAGCAGCGTAGTCTCCAGGGGAATGAACACTGAAGCTTTCTTT. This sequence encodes CASSVVSRGMNTEAFF.

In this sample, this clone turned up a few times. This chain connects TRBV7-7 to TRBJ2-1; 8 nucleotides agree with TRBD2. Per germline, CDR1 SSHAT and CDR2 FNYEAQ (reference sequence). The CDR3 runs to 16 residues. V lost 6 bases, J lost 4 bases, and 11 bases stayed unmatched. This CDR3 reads CASSRSSGGPYNEQFF. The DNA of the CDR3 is TGTGCCAGCAGTCGATCAAGCGGGGGCCCTTACAATGAGCAGTTCTTC.

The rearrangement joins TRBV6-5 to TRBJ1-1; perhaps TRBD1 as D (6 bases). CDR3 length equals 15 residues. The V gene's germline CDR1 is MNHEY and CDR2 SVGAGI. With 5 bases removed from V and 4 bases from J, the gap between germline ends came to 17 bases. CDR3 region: CASSMTPGVSTEAFF. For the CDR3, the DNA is TGTGCCAGCAGTATGACTCCAGGGGTAAGCACTGAAGCTTTCTTT.

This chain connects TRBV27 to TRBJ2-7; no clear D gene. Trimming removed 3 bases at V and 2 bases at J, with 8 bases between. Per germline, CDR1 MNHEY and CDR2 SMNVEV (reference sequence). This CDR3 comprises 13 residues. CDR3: CASSFGTAYEQYF. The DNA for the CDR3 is TGTGCCAGCAGTTTTGGCACAGCCTACGAGCAGTACTTC.

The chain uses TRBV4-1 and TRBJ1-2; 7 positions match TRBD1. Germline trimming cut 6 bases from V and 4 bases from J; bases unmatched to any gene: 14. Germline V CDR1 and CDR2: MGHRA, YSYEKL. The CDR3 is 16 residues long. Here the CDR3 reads CASRAIVQGSVYGYTF. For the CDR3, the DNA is TGCGCCAGCAGAGCGATAGTACAGGGGTCGGTCTATGGCTACACCTTC.

The CDR3 DNA follows: TGTGCCAGCAGCTTAAGGGCGGGCTCTAGCACAGATACGCAGTATTTT. It encodes CASSLRAGSSTDTQYF. The chain employs TRBV7-9 and TRBJ2-3; possible D gene TRBD2, 5 bases. This CDR3 spans 16 amino acids. V lost 2 bases, J lost 0 bases, and 12 bases lay in between. Germline CDR1 SEHNR, CDR2 FQNEAQ (reference sequence).

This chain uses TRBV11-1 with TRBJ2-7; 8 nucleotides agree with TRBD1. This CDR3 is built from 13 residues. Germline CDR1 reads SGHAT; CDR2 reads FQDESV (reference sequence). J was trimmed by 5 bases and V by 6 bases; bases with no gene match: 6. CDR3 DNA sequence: TGTGCCAGCAGACAATCAGGGGGCCACGAGCAGTACTTC. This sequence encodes CASRQSGGHEQYF.